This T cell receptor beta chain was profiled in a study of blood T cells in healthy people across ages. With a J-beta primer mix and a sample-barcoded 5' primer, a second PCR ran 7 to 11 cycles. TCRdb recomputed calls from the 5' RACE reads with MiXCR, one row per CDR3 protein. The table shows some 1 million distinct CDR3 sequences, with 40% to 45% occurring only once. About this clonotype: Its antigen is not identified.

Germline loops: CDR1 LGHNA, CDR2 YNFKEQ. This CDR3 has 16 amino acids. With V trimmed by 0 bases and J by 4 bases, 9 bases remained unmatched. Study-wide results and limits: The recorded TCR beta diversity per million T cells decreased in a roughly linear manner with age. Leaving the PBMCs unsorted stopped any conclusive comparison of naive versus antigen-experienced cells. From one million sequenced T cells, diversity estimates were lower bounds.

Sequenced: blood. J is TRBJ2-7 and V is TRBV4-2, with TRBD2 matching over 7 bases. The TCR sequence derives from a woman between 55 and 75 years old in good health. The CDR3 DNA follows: TGTGCCAGCAGCCAAGATTGGACGGGAGGCCTTTACGAGCAGTACTTC. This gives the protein CASSQDWTGGLYEQYF.